This T cell receptor (beta chain) appears in the sequencing data of a study of CD8+CD57+ T cells in acquired aplastic anemia. Study as a whole: Healthy donors yielded around 10 million CD4+ cell reads on average.

From germline, CDR1 is LGHNA and CDR2 YSLEER. The length of the CDR3 is 14 residues. V was clipped by 4 bases and J by 2 bases; unmatched bases: 4. The study, taken as a whole, reports: Approximately 30 was the count of CD8+ CDR3 sequences that patients shared with controls.

According to the study, genomic DNA was the template for TCR beta VDJ and CDR3 profiling. TCRdb re-called the reads with MiXCR, one entry per CDR3 protein. The table includes just over 400,000 distinct CDR3 sequences, 65% to 80% detected once. In regard to this clonotype: Its antigen remains unknown. Lacking the conserved final phenylalanine or tryptophan, this CDR3 likely reflects a read error.

The chain joins TRBV4-3 to TRBJ2-7; TRBD1 matches at 8 bases. The sequence came from a human donor in good health, serving as a control. Sequencing input: sorted CD4+, CD8+, or CD8+CD57+ T cells (not recorded which) from PBMCs. DNA for the CDR3: TGCGCCAGCAGCCGACAGGGGAGAGCCTACGAGCAGTACCTC. This gives the protein CASSRQGRAYEQYL.